The clone carrying this TCR beta chain showed up just a few times. Germline-derived CDR1 and CDR2 are SEHNR and FQNEAQ (reference sequence). The junction had 7 bases not matched to a gene; V was cut back by 10 bases and J by 5 bases. The CDR3 extends over 12 amino acids. This sample was included in a study of blood T cell repertoires in COVID-19. Study-level information: Sites in the United States, Italy and Spain provided acute and convalescent COVID-19 samples. Nucleic acid was either cDNA or gDNA, and it came from T cells, B-cell-depleted T cells, or PBMCs.

Under the authors' procedure: Reference gene primer amplification in the assay estimated nucleated cell counts. Profiling relied on immunoSEQ multiplex PCR, and the TCRdb table lists in-frame clones only, not all of them. V and J calls and clone size are copied from that table; D and trimming were computed from the DNA. The repertoire holds approximately 110,000 clones, with 88% as singletons. The sequencing input was peripheral blood. This clonotype originated in a woman between 50 and 59 years old with active or convalescent COVID-19. The chain joins TRBV7-9 to TRBJ2-7; 8 bases line up with TRBD1. The chain's CDR3 is CAIGQGFDEQYF. Written as DNA, the CDR3 is TGTGCCATCGGACAGGGATTCGACGAGCAGTACTTC.